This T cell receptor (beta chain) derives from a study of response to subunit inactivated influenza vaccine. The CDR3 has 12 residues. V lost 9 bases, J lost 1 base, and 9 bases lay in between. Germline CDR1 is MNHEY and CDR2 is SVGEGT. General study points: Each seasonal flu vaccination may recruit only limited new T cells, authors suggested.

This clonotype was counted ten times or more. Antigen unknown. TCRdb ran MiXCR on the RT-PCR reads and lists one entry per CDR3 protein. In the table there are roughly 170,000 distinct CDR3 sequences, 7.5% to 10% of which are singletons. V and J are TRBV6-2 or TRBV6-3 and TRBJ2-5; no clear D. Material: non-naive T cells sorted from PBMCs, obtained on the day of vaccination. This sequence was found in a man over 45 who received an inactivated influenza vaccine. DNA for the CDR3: TGTGCCAGTTCCCGTCTCCAAGAGACCCAGTACTTC. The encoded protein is CASSRLQETQYF.